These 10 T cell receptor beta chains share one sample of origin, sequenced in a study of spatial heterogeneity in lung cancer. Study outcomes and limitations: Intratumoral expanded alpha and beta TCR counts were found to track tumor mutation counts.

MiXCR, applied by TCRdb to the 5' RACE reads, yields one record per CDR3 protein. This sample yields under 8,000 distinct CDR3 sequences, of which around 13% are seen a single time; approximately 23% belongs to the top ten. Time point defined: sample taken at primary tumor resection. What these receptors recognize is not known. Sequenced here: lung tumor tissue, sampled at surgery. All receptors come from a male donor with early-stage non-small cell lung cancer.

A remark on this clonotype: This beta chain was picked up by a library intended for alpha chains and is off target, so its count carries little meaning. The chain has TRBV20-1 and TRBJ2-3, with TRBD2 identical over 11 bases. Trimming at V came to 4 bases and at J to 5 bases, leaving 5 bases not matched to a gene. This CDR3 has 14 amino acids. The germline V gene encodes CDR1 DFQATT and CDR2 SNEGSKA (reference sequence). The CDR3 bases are TGCAGTGCTATGACTAGCGGGGCGAAAGATACGCAGTATTTT. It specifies CSAMTSGAKDTQYF.

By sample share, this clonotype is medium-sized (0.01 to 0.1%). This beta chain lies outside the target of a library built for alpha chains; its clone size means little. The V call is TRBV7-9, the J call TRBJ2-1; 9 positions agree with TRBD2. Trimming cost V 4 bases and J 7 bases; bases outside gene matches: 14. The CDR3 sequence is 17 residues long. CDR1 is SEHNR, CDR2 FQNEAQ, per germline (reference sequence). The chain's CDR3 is CASSSRTSVLTGNEQFF. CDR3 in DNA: TGTGCCAGCAGCTCCAGGACTAGCGTCTTAACTGGGAATGAGCAGTTCTTC.

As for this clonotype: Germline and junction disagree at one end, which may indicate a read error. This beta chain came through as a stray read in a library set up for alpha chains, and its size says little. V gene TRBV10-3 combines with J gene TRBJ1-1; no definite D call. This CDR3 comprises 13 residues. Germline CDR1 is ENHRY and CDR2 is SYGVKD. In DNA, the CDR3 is TGTGCCATCAGTGATGTGGGGTACACTAAAGCTTTCTTT. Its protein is CAISDVGYTKAFF.

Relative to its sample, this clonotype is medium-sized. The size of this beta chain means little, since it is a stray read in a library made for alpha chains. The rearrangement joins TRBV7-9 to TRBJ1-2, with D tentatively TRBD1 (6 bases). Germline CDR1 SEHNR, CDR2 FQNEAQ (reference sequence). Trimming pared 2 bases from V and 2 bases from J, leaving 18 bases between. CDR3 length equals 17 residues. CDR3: CASSLLPEQGPNYGYTF. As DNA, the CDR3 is TGTGCCAGCAGCTTATTGCCCGAACAGGGACCGAACTATGGCTACACCTTC.

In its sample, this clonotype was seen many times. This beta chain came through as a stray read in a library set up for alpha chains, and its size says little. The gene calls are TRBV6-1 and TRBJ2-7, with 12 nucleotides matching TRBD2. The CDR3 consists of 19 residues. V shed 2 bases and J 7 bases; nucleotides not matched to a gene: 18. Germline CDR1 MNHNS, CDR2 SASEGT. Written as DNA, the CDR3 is TGTGCCAGCAGTGAATCCCAGAAGGTACTAGCGGGAGGTGTGGGGGAGCAGTACTTC. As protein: CASSESQKVLAGGVGEQYF.

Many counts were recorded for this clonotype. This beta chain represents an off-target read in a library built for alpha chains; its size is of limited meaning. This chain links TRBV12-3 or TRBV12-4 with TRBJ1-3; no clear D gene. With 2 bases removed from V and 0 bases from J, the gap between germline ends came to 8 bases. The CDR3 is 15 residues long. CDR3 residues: CASSLRRASGNTIYF. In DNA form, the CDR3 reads TGTGCCAGCAGTTTACGACGGGCCTCTGGAAACACCATATATTTT.

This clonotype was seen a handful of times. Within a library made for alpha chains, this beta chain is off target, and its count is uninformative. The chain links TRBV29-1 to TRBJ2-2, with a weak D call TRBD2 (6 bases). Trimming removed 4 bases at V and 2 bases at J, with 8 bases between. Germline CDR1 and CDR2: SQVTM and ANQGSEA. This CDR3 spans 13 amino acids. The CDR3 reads CSVGRGNTGELFF. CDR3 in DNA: TGCAGCGTTGGGCGGGGAAACACCGGGGAGCTGTTTTTT.

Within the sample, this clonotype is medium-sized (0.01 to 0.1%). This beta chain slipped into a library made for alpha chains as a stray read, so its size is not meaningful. Here the CDR3 DNA reads TGCAGTGATACGGACAGGGGAGGCGCAGATACGCAGTATTTT. Its translation: CSDTDRGGADTQYF. The chain is built from TRBV20-1 and TRBJ2-3, with 9 bases lining up with TRBD1. This CDR3 has 14 residues. Germline V gene sequence: CDR1 DFQATT, CDR2 SNEGSKA (reference sequence). The V gene end was trimmed by 7 bases and the J gene end by 4 bases; junction bases not matched to a gene: 9.

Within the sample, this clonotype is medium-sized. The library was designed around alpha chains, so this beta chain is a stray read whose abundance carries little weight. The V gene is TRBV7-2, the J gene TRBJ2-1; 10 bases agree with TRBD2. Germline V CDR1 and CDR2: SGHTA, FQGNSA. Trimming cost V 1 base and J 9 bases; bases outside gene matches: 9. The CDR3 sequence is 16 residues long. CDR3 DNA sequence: TGTGCCAGCAGCTTAGGTCAGGCTAGCGGGAGAGGTGAGCAGTTCTTC. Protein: CASSLGQASGRGEQFF.

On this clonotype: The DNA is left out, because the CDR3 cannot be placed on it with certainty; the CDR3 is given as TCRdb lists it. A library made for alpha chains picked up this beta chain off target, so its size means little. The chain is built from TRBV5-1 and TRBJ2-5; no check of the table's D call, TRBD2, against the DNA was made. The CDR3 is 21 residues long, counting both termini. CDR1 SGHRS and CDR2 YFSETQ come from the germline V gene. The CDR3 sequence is CASSFYICSALPGTSTETQYF.